This T cell receptor beta chain stems from a study of control samples from healthy donors and cancer patients. Using immunoSEQ multiplex PCR, the repertoire was profiled, and TCRdb retains in-frame clones only, with some absent. Found here are around 180,000 clones, approximately 92% of them singletons; the top ten hold about 2.1%. This CDR3 is built from 12 residues. Germline V CDR1 and CDR2: SEHNR, FQNEAQ (reference sequence). The V end was cut by 3 bases, the J end by 6 bases, with 5 bases between. Sequencing input: blood. The gene calls are TRBV7-9 and TRBJ2-2, with D unclear. This clonotype originated in a woman in her thirties or forties in good health. CDR3 nucleotide sequence: TGTGCCAGCAGCTTGACCTCCGGGGAGCTGTTTTTT. Translated: CASSLTSGELFF.